A single sample gave rise to the 19 T cell receptor beta chains below, sequenced in a study of shared clonotypes between healthy human individuals. Generated by immunoSEQ multiplex PCR, the TCRdb table keeps only in-frame clones and is missing some. The sample has about 490,000 clones; 81% are singletons. The sample taken for sequencing was PBMCs. These TCRs come from a woman aged 40 to 55 in good health. Some clones in this sample may be carry-over from other donors' samples.

This clone has more than one count but fewer than ten. This likely stems from a read error, as it lies one base from a far larger clone. The same CDR3 is also encoded by other DNA sequences in this sample. The rearrangement joins TRBV2 to TRBJ1-1; D is uncertain. Looked up from germline, CDR1 is SNHLY and CDR2 is FYNNEI. The CDR3 loop spans 11 amino acids. The CDR3 DNA is TGTGCCAGCAGGGGTACTACTGAAGCCTTCTTT. Residues: CASRGTTEAFF.

For this clone: One base separates it from a far larger clone, so it is likely a read error. Other DNA sequences from this sample encode an identical CDR3 as well. The chain links TRBV5-6 to TRBJ1-2; possibly TRBD1 for D (5 bases). CDR3 size: 14 residues. Germline CDR1 reads SGHDT; CDR2 reads YYEEEE. The CDR3 DNA reads TGTGCCAGCAGCTTGGTTGGGGGAGGCTATGGCTACACCTTT. Translated, it gives CASSLVGGGYGYTF.

This clone has just a few counts. A far larger clone is just one base off, so this is likely a read error. This chain uses TRBV30 with TRBJ2-5; D is ambiguous. The CDR3 contains 13 residues. CDR1 is GTSNPN and CDR2 is SVGIG in the germline V gene (reference sequence). V lost 2 bases to trimming and J lost 9 bases, with 16 bases between them. The CDR3 loop is CAWSHAASVAQYF. The CDR3 coding sequence is TGTGCCTGGAGTCACGCAGCCTCCGTGGCCCAGTACTTC.

The chain employs TRBV7-8 and TRBJ1-2; D might be TRBD1 (5 bases). The germline V gene has CDR1 SGHVS and CDR2 FQNEAQ. CDR3 length equals 13 residues. V lost 0 bases and J lost 6, with 8 bases in between. The CDR3 bases are TGTGCCAGCAGCTTAGCGTCGACAGATGGCTACACCTTC. Translating it yields CASSLASTDGYTF. Drawing the rest from reference TRBV7-8 and TRBJ1-2, the complete variable domain is GAGVSQSPRYKVAKRGQDVALRCDPISGHVSLFWYQQALGQGPEFLTYFQNEAQLDKSGLPSDRFFAERPEGSVSTLKIQRTQQEDSAVYLCASSLASTDGYTFGSGTRLTVV.

The chain recombines TRBV10-3 with TRBJ1-3; D remains ambiguous. The CDR3 extends over 15 amino acids. In germline, CDR1 is ENHRY, CDR2 SYGVKD. The V and J ends lost 4 bases and 0 bases respectively, with 10 bases between them. The CDR3 bases are TGTGCCATCAGTGCAAACAGAGTCTCTGGAAACACCATATATTTT. This sequence encodes CAISANRVSGNTIYF.

Of note for this clone: A far larger clone is a single base away, which makes a read error likely. V gene TRBV30 combines with J gene TRBJ2-5; D not certain. The CDR3 is 14 amino acids. CDR1 is GTSNPN and CDR2 is SVGIG in the germline V gene (reference sequence). This chain's CDR3 is CARSVIGNLGTQYF. CDR3 sequence (DNA): TGTGCCCGGAGTGTAATCGGCAACCTTGGGACCCAGTACTTC.

This sequence joins TRBV15 and TRBJ2-3, with D possibly TRBD2 on 6 matching bases. The germline CDR1 and CDR2 sequences are LNHNV and YYDKDF (reference sequence). There are 14 residues in the CDR3. V was cut by 1 base and J by 6 bases, with 11 bases left in between. CDR3 sequence: CATSRVGGSDTQYF. The CDR3 DNA follows: TGTGCCACCAGCAGAGTCGGGGGTTCGGATACGCAGTATTTT.

The J gene is TRBJ2-2, the V gene TRBV7-3, with D hard to call. Trimming stripped 6 bases from V and 3 bases from J, with 8 bases between. The CDR3 runs to 13 residues. Germline V lookup: CDR1 SGHTA, CDR2 FQGTGA. The CDR3 DNA reads as TGTGCCAGCAGTCCATCGGACACCGGGGAGCTGTTTTTT. This translates into CASSPSDTGELFF.

Only one count was recorded for this clone. This sequence joins TRBV29-1 and TRBJ2-7; D is unresolved. V was shortened by 4 bases and J by 7 bases, with 11 bases between the two germline ends. This CDR3 comprises 11 residues. Germline CDR1 and CDR2: SQVTM and ANQGSEA. Written as DNA, the CDR3 is TGCAGCGTTGTAGGTGTGGGAGAGCAGTACTTC. This translates into CSVVGVGEQYF.

This chain connects TRBV7-8 to TRBJ2-6; a weak D match, TRBD2 (5 bases). Trimming removed 1 base from V and 2 bases from J, with 9 bases in between. CDR3 length equals 16 residues. Per the germline V gene, CDR1 is SGHVS and CDR2 is FQNEAQ. CDR3 sequence: CASSLEIGAGANVLTF. The CDR3 bases are TGTGCCAGCAGCTTAGAGATCGGGGCTGGGGCCAACGTCCTGACTTTC.

This clone was picked up a small number of times. The chain is built from TRBV7-9 and TRBJ2-7, with 13 bases aligning to TRBD2. With V trimmed by 4 bases and J by 5 bases, 5 bases remained unmatched. Germline lookup yields CDR1 SEHNR and CDR2 FQNEAQ (reference sequence). The CDR3 consists of 15 residues. CDR3 bases: TGTGCCAGCAGCTCACGGACTAGCGGGAGCGACGAGCAGTACTTC. Amino acids: CASSSRTSGSDEQYF.

J is TRBJ2-6 and V is TRBV7-2; 9 nucleotides agree with TRBD1. Germline CDR1 is SGHTA and CDR2 is FQGNSA. The CDR3 consists of 16 residues. Losses at the gene ends were 2 bases for V and 2 bases for J; bases not matched to a gene: 1. The CDR3 region is CASSLRTGAGANVLTF. In nucleotides, the CDR3 is TGTGCCAGCAGCTTAAGGACAGGGGCTGGGGCCAACGTCCTGACTTTC.

The rearrangement joins TRBV29-1 to TRBJ2-2; 9 bases match TRBD1. Germline V gene sequence: CDR1 SQVTM, CDR2 ANQGSEA. The CDR3 is made up of 14 amino acids. The J segment lost 3 bases and the V segment lost 4 bases, leaving 3 bases of the junction unmatched. CDR3 nucleotides: TGCAGCGTTGGACAGGGGGTCGACACCGGGGAGCTGTTTTTT. It specifies CSVGQGVDTGELFF.

In regard to this clone: A far larger clone is one base from this, pointing to a likely read error. This sample includes further DNA sequences coding for the same CDR3. The chain links TRBV5-6 to TRBJ2-3; the match to TRBD2 covers 14 bases. CDR1 is SGHDT and CDR2 is YYEEEE in the germline V gene. With 3 bases clipped from V and 6 bases from J, the junction kept 12 bases outside the gene matches. The CDR3 contains 18 residues. The CDR3 DNA reads as TGTGCCAGCAGCTCAGGACTAGCGGGAGGACTTCCGGGGGATACGCAGTATTTT. Protein: CASSSGLAGGLPGDTQYF.

The chain employs TRBV7-3 and TRBJ1-1; D might be TRBD1 (5 bases). The CDR3 contains 15 residues. Germline-derived CDR1 and CDR2 are SGHTA and FQGTGA. Trimming left V 1 base short and J 5 bases short, with 14 bases between. The CDR3: CASSLNGGLRTEAFF. CDR3 coding DNA: TGTGCCAGCAGCTTAAACGGGGGTCTGAGGACTGAAGCTTTCTTT.

The V and J genes are TRBV25-1 and TRBJ2-3; 9 bases map to TRBD1. Germline V lookup: CDR1 MGHDK, CDR2 SYGVNS. The CDR3 is 15 residues long. J gave up 2 bases and V 8 bases, and 8 bases lay outside the gene matches. The CDR3 loop is CASQIGTGLTDTQYF. CDR3 in DNA: TGTGCCAGCCAAATCGGGACAGGGCTCACAGATACGCAGTATTTT.

There are many counts of this clone. V usage is TRBV6-4 and J usage is TRBJ2-3; 10 nucleotides align to TRBD2. This CDR3 contains 15 residues. V shed 5 bases and J 7 bases; nucleotides not matched to a gene: 9. Germline loops: CDR1 MRHNA, CDR2 SNTAGT. CDR3 nucleotide sequence: TGTGCCAGCAGTCCTCTAGCGGGAGCCGAAAATACGCAGTATTTT. Protein sequence: CASSPLAGAENTQYF.

The gene calls are TRBV10-2 and TRBJ2-6, with D tentatively TRBD1 (5 bases). The V and J ends lost 0 bases and 1 base respectively, with 25 bases between them. This CDR3 comprises 22 residues. From germline, CDR1 is WSHSY and CDR2 SAAADI. The CDR3 DNA follows: TGCGCCAGCAGTGAGTCGGGCAGACAGTACCGTGCTCCTCCATCTGGGGCCAACGTCCTGACTTTC. Amino acid sequence: CASSESGRQYRAPPSGANVLTF.

The chain uses TRBV19 and TRBJ2-7, with 7 bases identical to TRBD1. Looked up from germline, CDR1 is LNHDA and CDR2 is SQIVND (reference sequence). The CDR3 totals 14 residues. The ends lost 3 bases at V and 2 bases at J; junction bases unmatched: 4. CDR3: CASSMVQGAYEQYF. The DNA of the CDR3 is TGTGCCAGTAGTATGGTGCAGGGGGCCTACGAGCAGTACTTC.